The rows below give T cell receptor beta chains drawn from one sample of a study of shared clonotypes between healthy human individuals. Assay used: immunoSEQ multiplex PCR; TCRdb lists only in-frame clones, some missing. The data contain some 450,000 clones, 60% to 80% of them singletons. Input material: PBMCs. The origin of the receptors is a woman aged 40-49 years in good health. Some clones in this sample may be carry-over from other donors' samples. CDR3s include the opening cysteine and the closing phenylalanine or tryptophan. The order of the fields is D gene, CDR3 length, J gene, V gene, CDR3 protein. D genes are given only for firm matches.

D gene: .
CDR3 length: 12
J gene: TRBJ2-1
V gene: TRBV11-2
CDR3 protein: CASSQDKLEQFF

D gene: TRBD2
CDR3 length: 17
J gene: TRBJ2-1
V gene: TRBV10-3
CDR3 protein: CAISESTSGQPYNEQFF

D gene: .
CDR3 length: 15
J gene: TRBJ2-5
V gene: TRBV5-1
CDR3 protein: CASSLDPSGPRTQYF

D gene: .
CDR3 length: 15
J gene: TRBJ2-2
V gene: TRBV2
CDR3 protein: CASRFDRMNTGELFF

D gene: TRBD1
CDR3 length: 13
J gene: TRBJ2-7
V gene: TRBV5-4
CDR3 protein: CASRRQGNYEQYF

D gene: TRBD2
CDR3 length: 14
J gene: TRBJ2-1
V gene: TRBV29-1
CDR3 protein: CSVDTGLATYEQFF

D gene: TRBD2
CDR3 length: 14
J gene: TRBJ2-7
V gene: TRBV11-1
CDR3 protein: CASSLSGTFYEQYF

D gene: .
CDR3 length: 13
J gene: TRBJ1-2
V gene: TRBV5-6
CDR3 protein: CASRGWGNYGYTF

D gene: .
CDR3 length: 14
J gene: TRBJ1-2
V gene: TRBV2
CDR3 protein: CASIRREGGYGYTF

D gene: .
CDR3 length: 15
J gene: TRBJ2-1
V gene: TRBV7-3
CDR3 protein: CASSFGGALYNEQFF

D gene: TRBD1
CDR3 length: 18
J gene: TRBJ1-2
V gene: TRBV30
CDR3 protein: CAWNRDLRGTGFNYGYTF

D gene: .
CDR3 length: 14
J gene: TRBJ1-1
V gene: TRBV27
CDR3 protein: CASPEWGGNTEAFF

D gene: TRBD2
CDR3 length: 16
J gene: TRBJ2-3
V gene: TRBV7-7
CDR3 protein: CASSKGLAGSGDTQYF

D gene: .
CDR3 length: 13
J gene: TRBJ2-7
V gene: TRBV18
CDR3 protein: CASSPPADYEQYF

D gene: .
CDR3 length: 14
J gene: TRBJ2-7
V gene: TRBV5-5
CDR3 protein: CASSLAGGGYEQYF

D gene: .
CDR3 length: 17
J gene: TRBJ1-5
V gene: TRBV5-6
CDR3 protein: CASSLFGNNVANQPQHF

D gene: TRBD1
CDR3 length: 14
J gene: TRBJ2-4
V gene: TRBV10-1
CDR3 protein: CASSESRAGGIQYF

D gene: TRBD2
CDR3 length: 18
J gene: TRBJ2-2
V gene: TRBV27
CDR3 protein: CASTGTQRESGWSGELFF

D gene: .
CDR3 length: 15
J gene: TRBJ1-2
V gene: TRBV18
CDR3 protein: CASSPQDSANYGYTF

D gene: TRBD1
CDR3 length: 14
J gene: TRBJ1-4
V gene: TRBV2
CDR3 protein: CASVVGQRNEKLFF

D gene: TRBD1
CDR3 length: 16
J gene: TRBJ2-3
V gene: TRBV11-2
CDR3 protein: CASSKRTGGQADTQYF

D gene: TRBD1
CDR3 length: 15
J gene: TRBJ2-7
V gene: TRBV10-2
CDR3 protein: CASSESTGSSYEQYF

D gene: .
CDR3 length: 14
J gene: TRBJ2-7
V gene: TRBV18
CDR3 protein: CASSPGQSVYEQYF

D gene: TRBD2
CDR3 length: 15
J gene: TRBJ2-5
V gene: TRBV9
CDR3 protein: CASSVEGTRGETQYF

D gene: TRBD2
CDR3 length: 17
J gene: TRBJ2-5
V gene: TRBV28
CDR3 protein: CASSPPTEREAQETQYF